A selection of T cell receptor beta chains follows, all from one sample in a study of blood T cell repertoires in COVID-19. Clones were sequenced by immunoSEQ multiplex PCR, and TCRdb holds only the in-frame ones, with some missing. The sample records around 190,000 clones, approximately 79% being singletons. Sequencing was performed on peripheral blood. These receptors came from a woman aged 45-65 years with acute or convalescent COVID-19. Both conserved end residues are part of each CDR3. The order of the fields is CDR3 length, D gene, clone size, V gene, J gene, CDR3 DNA, CDR3 protein. D genes are given only for firm matches. Size is stated for part of the rows, as once, few or many counts, or as a class when the clone is expanded.

15,-,-,TRBV6-5,TRBJ1-1,TGTGCCAGCAACTACGGGAGGGGGTCGGACACTGAAGCTTTCTTT,CASNYGRGSDTEAFF
16,TRBD2,-,TRBV13,TRBJ2-3,TGTGCCAGCAGCTTCCTTAGCGGGGGAAGCACAGATACGCAGTATTTT,CASSFLSGGSTDTQYF
16,-,-,TRBV19,TRBJ1-5,TGTGCCAGTAGTAGAACCACAGGGAACTTGGCTCAGCCCCAGCATTTT,CASSRTTGNLAQPQHF
13,-,-,TRBV29-1,TRBJ2-7,TGCAGCGTTGGGGAGGAGCCCTCCTACGAGCAGTACTTC,CSVGEEPSYEQYF
13,TRBD1,-,TRBV2,TRBJ1-1,TGTGCCGGCCACGGGGACAGTGTTGCTGAAGCTTTCTTT,CAGHGDSVAEAFF
11,-,-,TRBV5-1,TRBJ2-5,TGCGCCAGCAGTTCGGTTGGGACCCAGTACTTC,CASSSVGTQYF
16,-,-,TRBV4-3,TRBJ2-1,TGCGCCAGCAGCCAAGAAGTTACTGGTCCCTACAATGAGCAGTTCTTC,CASSQEVTGPYNEQFF
15,TRBD1,-,TRBV10-3,TRBJ2-7,TGTGCCATCAGTGAGGTGGACAGGGGGTCCTACGAGCAGTACTTC,CAISEVDRGSYEQYF
17,TRBD2,-,TRBV7-2,TRBJ2-1,TGTGCCAGCAGCCCCGCGGGAGGGGTAAAACGGCACAATGAGCAGTTCTTC,CASSPAGGVKRHNEQFF
14,TRBD1,-,TRBV6-5,TRBJ2-2,TGTGCCAGCTCCGATGACAGGGGGACCGGGGAGCTGTTTTTT,CASSDDRGTGELFF
16,-,-,TRBV24-1,TRBJ2-1,TGTGCCACCAGTGATTTGCTGGGGGGCTCCTACAATGAGCAGTTCTTC,CATSDLLGGSYNEQFF
15,-,-,TRBV7-8,TRBJ1-5,TGTGCCAGCAGCTTAGCGCCCGGGGCGGGACAGCCCCAGCATTTT,CASSLAPGAGQPQHF
14,-,-,TRBV30,TRBJ2-1,TGTGCCTGGAGCCTCCTCCCTGCCGGCAGGGAGCAGTTCTTC,CAWSLLPAGREQFF
14,-,-,TRBV7-2,TRBJ2-5,TGTGCCAGCAGCTTATGGCCTGGTCAAGAGACCCAGTACTTC,CASSLWPGQETQYF
15,TRBD2,-,TRBV5-1,TRBJ2-3,TGCGCCAGCAGAATCGATAGCGGGTCTGGAGATACGCAGTATTTT,CASRIDSGSGDTQYF
15,TRBD2,once,TRBV9,TRBJ2-3,TGTGCCAGCAGCGCGAGCGGGAGAGGCACAGATACGCAGTATTTT,CASSASGRGTDTQYF
14,-,-,TRBV15,TRBJ1-6,TGTGCCACCAGCAGAGTCCTTATCAATTCACCCCTCCACTTT,CATSRVLINSPLHF
13,-,-,TRBV28,TRBJ1-1,TGTGCCAGCAGCTGGGGGGGGAACACTGAAGCTTTCTTT,CASSWGGNTEAFF
14,-,-,TRBV7-2,TRBJ1-2,TGTGCCAGCAGCCCTCCTTGGCGGGGGAATGGCTACACCTTC,CASSPPWRGNGYTF
12,-,few,TRBV30,TRBJ1-2,TGTGCCTGGAGTGCGGGGTCATATGGCTACACCTTC,CAWSAGSYGYTF
14,TRBD1,-,TRBV30,TRBJ1-2,TGTGCGGGGCCCCGGACAGGTCAAAACTATGGCTACACCTTC,CAGPRTGQNYGYTF
13,TRBD1,-,TRBV7-2,TRBJ1-4,TGTGCCAGCAGCTACGGGACAGGGCAAAAACTGTTTTTT,CASSYGTGQKLFF
11,-,-,TRBV2,TRBJ2-7,TGTGCCAGCCTTTTAGCTTACGAGCAGTACTTC,CASLLAYEQYF
14,-,-,TRBV19,TRBJ1-2,TGTGCCAGTAGTACCCCCTCAGGGTTGAATGGCTACACCTTC,CASSTPSGLNGYTF
13,-,-,TRBV6-5,TRBJ2-5,TGTGCCAGCAGTCTAACCTACCAAGAGACCCAGTACTTC,CASSLTYQETQYF
18,TRBD1,few,TRBV6-1,TRBJ2-6,TGTGCCAGCAGCGAACCGGGACAGGCCTTCTCTGGGGCCAACGTCCTGACTTTC,CASSEPGQAFSGANVLTF
15,TRBD2,-,TRBV10-3,TRBJ2-2,TGTGCCATCAGAGCCGGGACTACCAACACCGGGGAGCTGTTTTTT,CAIRAGTTNTGELFF
18,-,-,TRBV27,TRBJ2-2,TGTGCCAGCAGTCGACAGGTCCCACCCTCCCGCTACACCGGGGAGCTGTTTTTT,CASSRQVPPSRYTGELFF
19,TRBD2,-,TRBV6-2/TRBV6-3,TRBJ2-7,TGTGCCAGCAGTTCCGAGGTGGGTTTGGGGGGGTCCCCCTCCTACGAGCAGTACTTC,CASSSEVGLGGSPSYEQYF
15,TRBD1,-,TRBV6-5,TRBJ1-2,TGTGCCAGCATCATCACCAGGGGGGCCAACTATGGCTACACCTTC,CASIITRGANYGYTF
16,-,-,TRBV19,TRBJ2-2,TGTGCCAGTAGTATTATAGGGGCGCGGAACACCGGGGAGCTGTTTTTT,CASSIIGARNTGELFF
15,TRBD2,-,TRBV14,TRBJ2-7,TGTGCCAGCAGCCTACCGGGACTAGCGGCGTACGAGCAGTACTTC,CASSLPGLAAYEQYF
14,TRBD2,-,TRBV20-1,TRBJ2-1,TGCAGTGCTAGTCCCGGGGGGGCCTACAATGAGCAGTTCTTC,CSASPGGAYNEQFF
13,-,-,TRBV7-6,TRBJ1-4,TGTGCCAGCAGGGCAGCAACTAATGAAAAACTGTTTTTT,CASRAATNEKLFF
14,TRBD2,-,TRBV30,TRBJ2-1,TGTGCCTGGAAGGGTCGGGAGGGTCAGAATGAGCAGTTCTTC,CAWKGREGQNEQFF
15,-,-,TRBV5-1,TRBJ2-2,TGCGCCAGCCGCCAGGGGACGGATAACACCGGGGAGCTGTTTTTT,CASRQGTDNTGELFF
14,TRBD1,-,TRBV19,TRBJ2-3,TGTGCCAGTAGCTTGGGACAGGGGGGAGATACGCAGTATTTT,CASSLGQGGDTQYF
14,-,-,TRBV11-2,TRBJ2-7,TGTGCCAGCAGCTTAAATCAGGGTGGTCGGGAGCAGTACTTC,CASSLNQGGREQYF
15,-,-,TRBV6-6,TRBJ2-7,TGTGCCAGCAGTTATCTAGCGAGGGGCTACTACGAGCAGTACTTC,CASSYLARGYYEQYF
16,-,-,TRBV5-6,TRBJ2-7,TGTGCCAGCAGCTTGGGGGCAGGGTCAACCTTCTACGAGCAGTACTTC,CASSLGAGSTFYEQYF
15,TRBD2,-,TRBV10-3,TRBJ2-3,TGTGCCACATCCAAGGGGGTAGCGGGGGACGATACGCAGTATTTT,CATSKGVAGDDTQYF
15,TRBD1,-,TRBV27,TRBJ2-5,TGTGCCAGCAAACGGGACAGGGGGTACCAAGAGACCCAGTACTTC,CASKRDRGYQETQYF